This TCR beta chain came from a study of cytomegalovirus exposure and HLA in healthy donors. CDR3 size: 14 residues. Germline CDR1 and CDR2: SGHDT and YYEEEE. Trimming at V came to 4 bases and at J to 10 bases, leaving 13 bases not matched to a gene. This clone was seen a few times. PCR involved 60 Vbeta and 13 Jbeta primers. TCRdb's copy holds only in-frame clones and misses some; the assay was immunoSEQ multiplex PCR. Of about 160,000 clones listed, around 81% are singletons. The source is a woman in her 40s in good health and CMV-seronegative. Sample: PBMCs. The chain carries TRBV5-6 and TRBJ1-2, with 7 bases lining up with TRBD1. The CDR3 nucleotides read TGTGCCAGCAGCAAGCCTGACAGGGCAGAGGCCTACACCTTC. As protein: CASSKPDRAEAYTF.